This T cell receptor beta chain was retrieved from a study of T cells in localized non-small cell lung cancer. Clones were read by immunoSEQ multiplex PCR, and TCRdb kept only the in-frame ones, dropping some. Altogether about 2,100 clones are present, more than 35% being singletons, with the ten largest covering around a tenth. Germline values: CDR1 SGHNT, CDR2 YENEEA. CDR3 size: 14 residues. The J segment lost 7 bases and the V segment lost 1 base, leaving 4 bases of the junction unmatched. Study-wide points: A single tumor region was sequenced, leaving heterogeneity possible. When the top 100 tumor clones were examined, a median around 50 of them also appeared in the adjacent lung, which was paired and uninvolved.

Turning to this clone: Its specificity is not known.

This material consisted of lung tumor tissue, taken before any cancer treatment. The clonotype originates from a male donor at least 60 years old with stage II squamous cell lung carcinoma. This rearrangement joins TRBV11-3 to TRBJ1-1; the match to TRBD1 covers 9 bases. DNA of the CDR3: TGTGCCAGCAGCTTAGGACAGGGGGTTGGTGAAGCTTTCTTT. Translated: CASSLGQGVGEAFF.